This T cell receptor (beta chain) stems from a study of metastatic and nonmetastatic thyroid tumors. Study overall: A comparison of repertoires was made across blood and tumor or nodule tissue from malignant and benign thyroid patients. Broader study findings: Reported TCR beta diversity, measured in blood and tumor, was significantly higher for malignant thyroid tumors than for benign nodules.

Per germline, CDR1 PRHDT and CDR2 FYEKMQ (reference sequence). This CDR3 comprises 14 residues. With 2 bases clipped from V and 4 bases from J, the junction kept 4 bases outside the gene matches. Original data processing: Between-group CDR3 differences, defined by clinicopathological status, yielded a distant-metastasis classifier for papillary thyroid cancer. TCRdb reprocessed the PCR reads via MiXCR. The V and J calls and clone size are TCRdb's, not the authors'. The sample includes some 30,000 clones, roughly 21% of them seen just once. This clone was picked up many times. Its specificity is not known. None of the patients had undergone any treatment ahead of thyroid surgery.

Sequencing used blood. The clonotype was recovered from a female donor with papillary thyroid cancer or a benign thyroid nodule (not recorded which). Some clones in this sample may be carry-over from other donors' samples. The chain joins TRBV13 to TRBJ2-5; 7 bases are shared with TRBD1. This CDR3 is CASSLQGVAETQYF. The CDR3 DNA is TGTGCCAGCAGCTTACAGGGGGTGGCAGAGACCCAGTACTTC.